This is a list of T cell receptor beta chains from one sample in a study of T cell responses to AZD1222 COVID-19 vaccine. Sequencing used immunoSEQ multiplex PCR; TCRdb keeps in-frame clones, though not all of them. Of around 180,000 clones detected, around 87% appear once; the ten largest clones hold under 3.5%. The sample was peripheral blood, taken on day 0 of MenACWY control vaccination. The origin of the receptors is an adult in good health. Each CDR3 is given with its conserved first and last residue. The D gene is left open where the match is weak. Clone size, where shown, is once, few, many, or a class for clones that have expanded.

D	V	length	size	J	DNA	CDR3
.	TRBV11-1	15	.	TRBJ2-7	TGTGCCAGCAGCCCCTCGGCCTGGGGGACGTACGAGCAGTACTTC	CASSPSAWGTYEQYF
.	TRBV25-1	13	.	TRBJ1-1	TGTGCCAGCAGTGAATGGGGGGGCCCTGAAGCTTTCTTT	CASSEWGGPEAFF
TRBD2	TRBV19	13	.	TRBJ2-7	TGTGCCAGTAGTCTAGCGGGAACGGACGAGCAGTACTTC	CASSLAGTDEQYF
.	TRBV7-3	18	.	TRBJ1-1	TGTGCCAGCAGCTTAACGTGGGCGGGAGGGTCCGCGGGCACTGAAGCTTTCTTT	CASSLTWAGGSAGTEAFF
TRBD2	TRBV4-1	17	.	TRBJ2-1	TGCGCCAGCAGGCAAGATCCCGCGGGCGGGAGCTACAATGAGCAGTTCTTC	CASRQDPAGGSYNEQFF
.	TRBV3-1/TRBV3-2	13	.	TRBJ1-2	TGTGCCAGCAGCCAAGGACAGGTCTATGGCTACACCTTC	CASSQGQVYGYTF
.	TRBV19	13	.	TRBJ1-3	TGTGCCAGTAGAACCAGGCGACCCGACACCATATATTTT	CASRTRRPDTIYF
.	TRBV25-1	13	few	TRBJ1-2	TGTGCCAGCAGTTTAGGAGCCAACTATGGCTACACCTTC	CASSLGANYGYTF
TRBD1	TRBV5-4	15	.	TRBJ1-1	TGTGCCAGCAGCTTGGAGACAGGGGCTAACACTGAAGCTTTCTTT	CASSLETGANTEAFF
.	TRBV10-3	14	.	TRBJ1-1	TGTGCCATCAGTCGACTACAGGAGAACACTGAAGCTTTCTTT	CAISRLQENTEAFF
.	TRBV4-3	15	.	TRBJ1-4	TGCGCCAGCAGCCAACCCGGGATAGTAGGGGAAAAACTGTTTTTT	CASSQPGIVGEKLFF
.	TRBV4-2	19	.	TRBJ2-7	TGTGCCAGCAGCCAAGTAAATATTTTCGTACTAGACTTTGTCTACGAGCAGTACTTC	CASSQVNIFVLDFVYEQYF
.	TRBV18	15	.	TRBJ2-2	TGTGCCAGCTCCAGCCTGCCTCCAGCCAACGGGGAGCTGTTTTTT	CASSSLPPANGELFF
.	TRBV3-1/TRBV3-2	17	.	TRBJ1-1	TGTGCCAGCAGCCAAGATAGGGGTTCCCTAGGGATAGGAGCAGCTTTCTTT	CASSQDRGSLGIGAAFF
.	TRBV6-5	13	.	TRBJ1-4	TGTGCCAGCAGTACAGCAACTAATGAAAAACTGTTTTTT	CASSTATNEKLFF
.	TRBV7-2	13	.	TRBJ1-2	TGTGCCAGCAGCTTTCCGGGGAGGTATGGCTACACCTTC	CASSFPGRYGYTF
TRBD1	TRBV11-1	15	.	TRBJ2-7	TGTGCCAGCAGCTTAGGATTGGGGACAGACTACGAGCAGTACTTC	CASSLGLGTDYEQYF
TRBD2	TRBV5-6	17	once	TRBJ2-6	TGTGCCAGCAGCCGGCGACTAGCGGGGGTTGGGGCCAACGTCCTGACTTTC	CASSRRLAGVGANVLTF
.	TRBV30	13	.	TRBJ2-7	TGTGCCTGGGACAAGGGGACCTCCTACGAGCAGTACTTC	CAWDKGTSYEQYF
.	TRBV7-8	14	once	TRBJ1-1	TGTGCCAGCAGCTTAGCGAGTCAGGGCGCTGAAGCTTTCTTT	CASSLASQGAEAFF
TRBD1	TRBV24-1	13	.	TRBJ1-1	TGTGCCACCAGGGACAGGGCAGACACTGAAGCTTTCTTT	CATRDRADTEAFF
TRBD2	TRBV7-6	17	.	TRBJ2-3	TGTGCCAGCAGCTTAGTCGGGACTAGCGGGAGCACAGATACGCAGTATTTT	CASSLVGTSGSTDTQYF
.	TRBV9	15	.	TRBJ2-3	TGTGCCAGCAGCGTAGATTCGGTAGAAGCAGATACGCAGTATTTT	CASSVDSVEADTQYF
TRBD2	TRBV18	16	.	TRBJ2-7	TGTGCCAGCTCACAAACATCAGGGACTACGACGAACGAGCAGTACTTC	CASSQTSGTTTNEQYF